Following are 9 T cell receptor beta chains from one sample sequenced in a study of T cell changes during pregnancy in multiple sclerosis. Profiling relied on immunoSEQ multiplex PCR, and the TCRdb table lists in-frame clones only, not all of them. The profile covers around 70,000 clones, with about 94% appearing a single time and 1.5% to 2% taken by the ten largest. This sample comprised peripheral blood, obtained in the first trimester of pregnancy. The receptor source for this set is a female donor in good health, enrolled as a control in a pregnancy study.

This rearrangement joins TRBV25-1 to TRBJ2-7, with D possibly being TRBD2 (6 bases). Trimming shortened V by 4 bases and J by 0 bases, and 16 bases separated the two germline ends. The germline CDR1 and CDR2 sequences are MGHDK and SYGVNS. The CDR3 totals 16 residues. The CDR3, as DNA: TGTGCCAGCAGTGGGGGGGTGGAGACGGACTCCTACGAGCAGTACTTC. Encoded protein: CASSGGVETDSYEQYF.

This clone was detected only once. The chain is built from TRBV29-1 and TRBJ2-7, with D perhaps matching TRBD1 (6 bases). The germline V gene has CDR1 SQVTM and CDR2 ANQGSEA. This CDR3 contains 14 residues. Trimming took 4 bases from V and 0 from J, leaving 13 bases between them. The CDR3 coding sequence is TGCAGCGTTGTCGGCACAGGGCTCTCCTACGAGCAGTACTTC. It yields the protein CSVVGTGLSYEQYF.

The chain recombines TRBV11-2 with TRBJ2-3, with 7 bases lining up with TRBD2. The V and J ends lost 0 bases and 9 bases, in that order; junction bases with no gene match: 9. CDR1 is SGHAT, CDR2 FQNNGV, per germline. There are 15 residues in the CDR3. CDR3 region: CASSLDRLARGTQYF. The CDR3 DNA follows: TGTGCCAGCAGCTTAGATCGACTAGCCCGGGGGACGCAGTATTTT.

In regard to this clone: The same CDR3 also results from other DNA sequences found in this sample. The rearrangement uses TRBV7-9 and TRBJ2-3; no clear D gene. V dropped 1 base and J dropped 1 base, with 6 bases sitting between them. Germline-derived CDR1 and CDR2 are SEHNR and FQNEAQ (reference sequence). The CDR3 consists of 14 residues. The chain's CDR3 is CASSLVGGTDTQYF. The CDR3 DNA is TGTGCCAGCAGCTTAGTCGGTGGCACAGATACGCAGTATTTT.

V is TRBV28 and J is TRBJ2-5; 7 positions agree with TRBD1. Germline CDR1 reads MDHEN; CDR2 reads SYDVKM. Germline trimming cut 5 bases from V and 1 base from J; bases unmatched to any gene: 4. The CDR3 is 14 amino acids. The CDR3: CASSTRQGQETQYF. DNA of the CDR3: TGTGCCAGCAGTACCAGACAGGGCCAAGAGACCCAGTACTTC.

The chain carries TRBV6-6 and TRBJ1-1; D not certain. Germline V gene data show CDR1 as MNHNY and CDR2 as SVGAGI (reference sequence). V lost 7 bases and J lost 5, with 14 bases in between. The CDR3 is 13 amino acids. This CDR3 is CASILREWTEAFF. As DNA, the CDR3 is TGTGCCAGCATTCTAAGGGAGTGGACTGAAGCTTTCTTT.

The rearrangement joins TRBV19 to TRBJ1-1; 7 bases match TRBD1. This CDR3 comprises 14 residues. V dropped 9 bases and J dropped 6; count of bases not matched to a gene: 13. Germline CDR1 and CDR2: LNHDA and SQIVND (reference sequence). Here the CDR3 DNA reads TGTGCCAGCTCAGACTTACAGGGGCCTCCTGAAGCTTTCTTT. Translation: CASSDLQGPPEAFF.

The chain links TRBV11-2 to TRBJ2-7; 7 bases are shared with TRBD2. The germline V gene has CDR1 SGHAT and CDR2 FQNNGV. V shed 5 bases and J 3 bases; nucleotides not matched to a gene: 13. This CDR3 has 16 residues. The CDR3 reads CASSPRLAGSYYEQYF. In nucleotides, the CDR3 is TGTGCCAGCAGCCCAAGACTAGCCGGGAGTTACTACGAGCAGTACTTC.

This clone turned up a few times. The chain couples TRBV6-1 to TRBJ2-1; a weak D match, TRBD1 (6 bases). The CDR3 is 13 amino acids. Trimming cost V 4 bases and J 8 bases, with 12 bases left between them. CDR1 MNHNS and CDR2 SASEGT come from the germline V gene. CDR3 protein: CASSGQGFDEQFF. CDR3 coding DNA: TGTGCCAGCAGTGGTCAGGGGTTCGATGAGCAGTTCTTC.